Listed here are 30 T cell receptor beta chains from one sample, sequenced in a study of T cells in Graves' hyperthyroidism and ophthalmopathy. Amplified TCR beta CDR3 regions came from RNA transcripts. First-round RT-PCR with HTBI primers amplified the TCR CDR3 region. Using its own MiXCR run on the multiplex PCR reads, TCRdb lists one record per CDR3 protein. This sample has 400,000 or so distinct CDR3 sequences, with roughly 15% found just once. Specimen: blood. These receptors originate from a woman aged 60 to 75 with Graves' ophthalmopathy.

This clonotype was observed many times. The chain joins TRBV30 to TRBJ1-4; possibly TRBD1 for D (6 bases). Germline V gives CDR1 GTSNPN, CDR2 SVGIG (reference sequence). The V and J ends lost 1 base and 6 bases respectively, with 12 bases between them. The CDR3 totals 14 residues. This CDR3 is CAWSEKQGYEKLFF. The CDR3 DNA reads TGTGCCTGGAGTGAAAAACAGGGATATGAAAAACTGTTTTTT.

The gene calls are TRBV18 and TRBJ2-4, with 11 nucleotides matching TRBD1. Per germline, CDR1 KGHSH and CDR2 LQKENI. The junction had 6 bases not matched to a gene; V was cut back by 3 bases and J by 8 bases. This CDR3 is built from 15 residues. CDR3 in DNA: TGTGCCAGCTCACCGGACAGGGGGCTAGGTTACATTCAGTACTTC. Protein product: CASSPDRGLGYIQYF.

The chain is built from TRBV5-1 and TRBJ1-3; D remains ambiguous. The germline gives CDR1 SGHRS, CDR2 YFSETQ. CDR3 size: 15 residues. Trimming took off 0 bases at V and 0 bases at J, with 7 bases between the two ends. The CDR3 coding sequence is TGCGCCAGCAGCTTGGATTACACCTCTGGAAACACCATATATTTT. Translated: CASSLDYTSGNTIYF.

This clonotype was recorded at least ten times. The chain links TRBV28 to TRBJ1-5; D is possibly TRBD1 (6 bases). This CDR3 region has 16 residues. Germline-derived CDR1 and CDR2 are MDHEN and SYDVKM. Deletions cut 4 bases from V and 6 bases from J, with 19 bases between. As DNA, the CDR3 is TGTGCCAGCAGTTGGGGCATACAGGGACGGGGTCAGCCCCAGCATTTT. Protein sequence: CASSWGIQGRGQPQHF.

The chain recombines TRBV28 with TRBJ2-6; TRBD2 matches at 9 bases. From germline, CDR1 is MDHEN and CDR2 SYDVKM. The CDR3 totals 15 residues. Unmatched junction bases numbered 2, after V lost 6 bases and J lost 2 bases. CDR3 DNA: TGTGCCAGCAGCGGCGGGGGGGCTGGGGCCAACGTCCTGACTTTC. As protein: CASSGGGAGANVLTF.

The table lists this clonotype with many counts. The chain is built from TRBV28 and TRBJ2-1; 7 bases align to TRBD1. The CDR3 runs 14 residues. Germline V CDR1 and CDR2: MDHEN, SYDVKM. V dropped 6 bases and J dropped 6; count of bases not matched to a gene: 8. The CDR3 DNA reads TGTGCCAGCAGAAACCGGGACAGACCCAATGAGCAGTTCTTC. Translated: CASRNRDRPNEQFF.

This clonotype was detected a few times. This sequence joins TRBV12-3 or TRBV12-4 and TRBJ2-1; 11 nucleotides align to TRBD2. This CDR3 has 17 amino acids. J gave up 3 bases and V 5 bases, and 9 bases lay outside the gene matches. CDR3 sequence: CASSPGLAGSFYNEQFF. CDR3 sequence (DNA): TGTGCCAGCAGTCCAGGACTAGCGGGCTCCTTCTACAATGAGCAGTTCTTC.

At least ten counts were recorded for this clonotype. The chain has TRBV5-1 and TRBJ2-3; TRBD1 matches 7 bases. The CDR3 is 15 amino acids. V lost 0 bases and J lost 4; bases outside the gene matches: 5. The germline V gene has CDR1 SGHRS and CDR2 YFSETQ. CDR3: CASSLVGGIADTQYF. Written as DNA, the CDR3 is TGCGCCAGCAGCTTGGTAGGGGGCATCGCAGATACGCAGTATTTT.

This clonotype was picked up many times. The rearrangement joins TRBV29-1 to TRBJ1-1; 9 bases align to TRBD1. The junction had 16 bases not matched to a gene; V was cut back by 3 bases and J by 11 bases. CDR3 length: 15 amino acids. Germline CDR1 is SQVTM and CDR2 is ANQGSEA. This CDR3 reads CSVEHLRDRVHGAFF. In DNA, the CDR3 is TGCAGCGTTGAGCACCTCCGGGACAGGGTCCATGGGGCTTTCTTT.

This clonotype was detected only a few times. A read error is possible here, since a much larger clone lies one base away. Because it lacks the conserved phenylalanine or tryptophan at the end, this CDR3 is likely a read error. The chain is built from TRBV27 and TRBJ1-1; tentatively, D is TRBD1 (5 bases). Germline values: CDR1 MNHEY, CDR2 SMNVEV (reference sequence). V lost 5 bases and J lost 4, with 14 bases in between. The CDR3 runs 14 residues. In DNA, the CDR3 is TGTGCCAGCAGTCCTCTAAGGGGTCCCACTGAAGCTTTCCTT. This translates into CASSPLRGPTEAFL.

This chain connects TRBV5-4 to TRBJ2-2, with D possibly being TRBD2 (6 bases). The germline gives CDR1 SGHNT, CDR2 YYREEE (reference sequence). V lost 0 bases and J lost 3, with 9 bases in between. The CDR3 is made up of 15 amino acids. CDR3 sequence (DNA): TGTGCCAGCAGCTTGGGAGGGAGGTACACCGGGGAGCTGTTTTTT. Protein sequence: CASSLGGRYTGELFF.

This rearrangement joins TRBV6-2 or TRBV6-3 to TRBJ2-4; TRBD1 is a possible D gene (5 bases). Germline V CDR1 and CDR2: MNHEY, SVGEGT. V lost 6 bases and J 5 bases, leaving 14 bases between the germline ends. The CDR3 runs to 14 residues. This CDR3 reads CASRRTTSQNIQYF. The CDR3 coding sequence is TGTGCCAGCAGAAGGACAACCAGCCAAAACATTCAGTACTTC.

The sample holds many counts of this clonotype. This chain joins TRBV28 and TRBJ1-2; 8 bases fit TRBD1. CDR1 and CDR2 from the germline V gene are MDHEN and SYDVKM. CDR3 length: 13 amino acids. Trimming at V came to 5 bases and at J to 5 bases, leaving 4 bases not matched to a gene. CDR3 residues: CASSPTGEYGYTF. The DNA for the CDR3 is TGTGCCAGCAGTCCGACAGGGGAATATGGCTACACCTTC.

In its sample, this clonotype was seen a few times. The chain has TRBV27 and TRBJ2-1; D might be TRBD2 (7 bases). V was pared by 11 bases and J by 7 bases, with 18 bases between. In germline, CDR1 is MNHEY, CDR2 SMNVEV (reference sequence). This CDR3 spans 13 amino acids. Written as DNA, the CDR3 is TGTGCCGCCCAGCCGGGGGGCGAAAATGAGCAGTTCTTC. It is translated as CAAQPGGENEQFF.

This clonotype was detected a few times. This chain connects TRBV3-1 to TRBJ2-6, with D perhaps TRBD1 or TRBD2 (6 bases each). Germline CDR1 reads LGHDT; CDR2 reads YNNKEL (reference sequence). The CDR3 runs 15 residues. Trimming pared 4 bases from V and 4 bases from J, leaving 11 bases between. CDR3 DNA sequence: TGTGCCAGCAGCCCTAGGGGGGTGGGGGCCAACGTCCTGACTTTC. Translated: CASSPRGVGANVLTF. The variable domain in full, completed from reference TRBV3-1 and TRBJ2-6, reads DTAVSQTPKYLVTQMGNDKSIKCEQNLGHDTMYWYKQDSKKFLKIMFSYNNKELIINETVPNRFSPKSPDKAHLNLHINSLELGDSAVYFCASSPRGVGANVLTFGAGSRLTVL.

This clonotype was seen at least ten times. The chain has TRBV28 and TRBJ1-2, with TRBD1 as a possible D gene (6 bases). The germline V and J ends were trimmed by 3 bases and 8 bases, with 10 bases remaining between them. This CDR3 is 12 amino acids long. In germline, CDR1 is MDHEN, CDR2 SYDVKM. The CDR3 bases are TGTGCCAGCAGTTTTCCAGGGGAGGGCTACACCTTC. The encoded protein is CASSFPGEGYTF.

This clonotype was detected ten times or more. The chain recombines TRBV5-1 with TRBJ2-7; a possible D gene is TRBD2 (6 bases). The germline V gene encodes CDR1 SGHRS and CDR2 YFSETQ. V lost 0 bases to trimming and J lost 1 base, with 14 bases between them. This CDR3 has 16 amino acids. The CDR3 nucleotides are TGCGCCAGCAGCTTGGCCGGGGGATTTCGGTCCTACGAGCAGTACTTC. It specifies CASSLAGGFRSYEQYF.

This clonotype showed up just a few times. The gene calls are TRBV24-1 and TRBJ1-5; the D is unclear. Trimming cost V 3 bases and J 3 bases, with 17 bases left between them. Looked up from germline, CDR1 is KGHDR and CDR2 is SFDVKD. CDR3 length: 17 amino acids. The CDR3 reads CATSDATVNSDNQPQHF. CDR3 DNA sequence: TGTGCCACCAGTGATGCCACCGTGAACAGCGACAATCAGCCCCAGCATTTT.

V and J are TRBV5-1 and TRBJ2-7, with D possibly TRBD1 on 6 matching bases. This CDR3 is 14 amino acids long. The V gene's germline CDR1 is SGHRS and CDR2 YFSETQ. V shed 2 bases and J shed 4 bases, with 13 bases lying between them. CDR3 bases: TGCGCCAGCAGCTTTCTAACTAGGGGGTACGAGCAGTACTTC. Its translation is CASSFLTRGYEQYF.

There are many counts of this clonotype. The V call is TRBV13, the J call TRBJ2-1, with unresolved D. The germline V and J ends were trimmed by 0 bases and 7 bases, with 10 bases remaining between them. The CDR3 runs 14 residues. The germline V gene has CDR1 PRHDT and CDR2 FYEKMQ (reference sequence). The CDR3 DNA follows: TGTGCCAGCAGCTTAGGGTCAGCCCTTAATGAGCAGTTCTTC. Translated, it gives CASSLGSALNEQFF.

V and J are TRBV11-2 and TRBJ2-3; D gene unclear. The end of the DNA aligns better with TRBJ1-5, so the J call may be wrong. The CDR3 has 15 residues. The germline gives CDR1 SGHAT, CDR2 FQNNGV. CDR3 bases: TGTGCCAGCAGCTTTCGACTAGCGGGAGGAGATACGCAGCATTTT. Its translation: CASSFRLAGGDTQHF.

The sample holds many counts of this clonotype. The chain is built from TRBV28 and TRBJ1-3, with D hard to call. In germline, CDR1 is MDHEN, CDR2 SYDVKM. The CDR3 spans 12 residues. The germline V and J ends were trimmed by 6 bases and 7 bases, with 10 bases remaining between them. CDR3 coding DNA: TGTGCCAGCAGCCCAGGATCTAACACCATATATTTT. Its protein product is CASSPGSNTIYF.

The CDR3 loop is CASKGADTYNEQFF. The CDR3 DNA follows: TGTGCCAGCAAGGGAGCAGATACTTACAATGAGCAGTTCTTC. This chain links TRBV6-2 or TRBV6-3 with TRBJ2-1, with a tentative D call TRBD2 (5 bases). CDR1 and CDR2 from the germline V gene are MNHEY and SVGEGT. This CDR3 spans 14 amino acids. V was shortened by 7 bases and J by 4 bases, with 14 bases between the two germline ends.

This clonotype has just a few counts. The chain carries TRBV5-1 and TRBJ2-2; no firm D call. Germline values: CDR1 SGHRS, CDR2 YFSETQ. Trimming left V 0 bases short and J 0 bases short, with 6 bases between. The CDR3 spans 15 residues. CDR3 sequence reads: CASSLDPANTGELFF. CDR3 in DNA: TGCGCCAGCAGCTTGGACCCAGCGAACACCGGGGAGCTGTTTTTT. The variable domain in full, completed from reference TRBV5-1 and TRBJ2-2, reads KAGVTQTPRYLIKTRGQQVTLSCSPISGHRSVSWYQQTPGQGLQFLFEYFSETQRNKGNFPGRFSGRQFSNSRSEMNVSTLELGDSALYLCASSLDPANTGELFFGEGSRLTVL.

This clonotype was seen repeatedly, ten times or more. This chain joins TRBV10-2 and TRBJ2-7, with 8 bases matching TRBD2. Germline trimming cut 2 bases from V and 4 bases from J; bases unmatched to any gene: 13. The CDR3 loop spans 17 amino acids. CDR1 is WSHSY, CDR2 SAAADI, per germline. This CDR3 is CASSEAGVGSGSYEQYF. CDR3 sequence (DNA): TGCGCCAGCAGTGAGGCGGGGGTTGGGAGCGGGAGTTACGAGCAGTACTTC.

Ten or more counts support this clonotype. The rearrangement uses TRBV28 and TRBJ2-5; TRBD1 agrees at 10 bases. The CDR3 contains 14 residues. Germline CDR1 is MDHEN and CDR2 is SYDVKM. V shed 5 bases, J shed 7 bases, and the junction held 7 bases outside the gene matches. CDR3 DNA sequence: TGTGCCAGCAGTGCGACAGGGGGCGGGGGGACCCAGTACTTC. Protein product: CASSATGGGGTQYF.

The V call is TRBV12-3 or TRBV12-4, the J call TRBJ1-2, with TRBD1 identical over 7 bases. The CDR3 sequence is 13 residues long. V lost 11 bases to trimming and J lost 4 bases; unmatched junction nucleotides: 10. The CDR3 here is CASYDRDSYGYTF. CDR3 nucleotides: TGTGCCTCTTACGACAGGGACTCCTATGGCTACACCTTC.

This clonotype occurred many times. This chain joins TRBV28 and TRBJ2-3, with TRBD2 matching 8 bases. The J segment lost 4 bases and the V segment lost 5 bases, leaving 20 bases of the junction unmatched. Germline loops: CDR1 MDHEN, CDR2 SYDVKM. This CDR3 is 19 amino acids long. CDR3: CASSPYSGSMVAAADTQYF. The CDR3, as DNA: TGTGCCAGCAGTCCCTACAGCGGGAGCATGGTGGCGGCAGCAGATACGCAGTATTTT.

This clonotype was seen many times. The chain combines TRBV20-1 with TRBJ2-5, with a tentative D call TRBD2 (6 bases). The CDR3 is 13 amino acids. The germline CDR1 and CDR2 sequences are DFQATT and SNEGSKA (reference sequence). Trimming left V 5 bases short and J 5 bases short, with 15 bases between. The CDR3 sequence: CSAYWGRKETQYF. CDR3 bases: TGCAGTGCTTACTGGGGGAGGAAGGAGACCCAGTACTTC.

Regarding this clonotype: A much larger clone lies a single base off, so this may be a read error. The V gene is TRBV7-9, the J gene TRBJ2-7; tentatively, D is TRBD2 (5 bases). Germline loops: CDR1 SEHNR, CDR2 FQNEAQ (reference sequence). The CDR3 extends over 16 amino acids. V lost 5 bases to trimming and J lost 3 bases, with 20 bases between them. CDR3 protein: CASSLEGSVTFYEQYF. CDR3 DNA sequence: TGTGCCAGCAGCCTAGAGGGTTCAGTAACCTTCTACGAGCAGTACTTC.